The subject of this entry is one T cell receptor beta chain. Antigen: not known. Sequencing used immunoSEQ multiplex PCR; TCRdb keeps in-frame clones, though not all of them. Of around 54,000 clones detected, approximately 89% appear once; the ten largest clones hold roughly 8.4%. V was clipped by 5 bases and J by 3 bases, with 10 bases between them. CDR1 and CDR2 from the germline V gene are SEHNR and FQNEAQ (reference sequence). The CDR3 contains 13 residues. The record originates from a study of cytomegalovirus exposure and HLA in healthy donors. Study-level information: Per a later analysis, the roughly 670 first-cohort and approximately 120 validation repertoires shared one platform. Study results and limitations: Specificity of a few CMV-associated chains for CMV antigens was verified in vitro. The authors listed approximately 150 TCR beta chains as cytomegalovirus-associated.

The genes are TRBV7-9 and TRBJ1-1; D call uncertain. The TCR comes from a woman aged 18-30 years in good health and CMV-seropositive. Sequencing used PBMCs. The CDR3 bases are TGTGCCAGCAGCCCCCGCGGAGACACTGAAGCTTTCTTT. Residues: CASSPRGDTEAFF.